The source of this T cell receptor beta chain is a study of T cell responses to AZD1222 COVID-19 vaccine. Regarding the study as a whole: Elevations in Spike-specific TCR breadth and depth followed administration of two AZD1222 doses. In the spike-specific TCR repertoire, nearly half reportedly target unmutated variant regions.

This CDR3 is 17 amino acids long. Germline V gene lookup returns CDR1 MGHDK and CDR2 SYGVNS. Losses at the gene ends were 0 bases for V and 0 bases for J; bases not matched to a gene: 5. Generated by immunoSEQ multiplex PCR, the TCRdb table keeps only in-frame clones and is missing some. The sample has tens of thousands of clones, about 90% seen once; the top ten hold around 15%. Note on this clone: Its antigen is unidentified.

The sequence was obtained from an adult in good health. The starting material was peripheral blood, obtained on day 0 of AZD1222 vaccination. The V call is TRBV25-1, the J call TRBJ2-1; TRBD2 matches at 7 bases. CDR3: CASSEYWGGSSYNEQFF. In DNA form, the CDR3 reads TGTGCCAGCAGTGAATATTGGGGGGGGAGCTCCTACAATGAGCAGTTCTTC.